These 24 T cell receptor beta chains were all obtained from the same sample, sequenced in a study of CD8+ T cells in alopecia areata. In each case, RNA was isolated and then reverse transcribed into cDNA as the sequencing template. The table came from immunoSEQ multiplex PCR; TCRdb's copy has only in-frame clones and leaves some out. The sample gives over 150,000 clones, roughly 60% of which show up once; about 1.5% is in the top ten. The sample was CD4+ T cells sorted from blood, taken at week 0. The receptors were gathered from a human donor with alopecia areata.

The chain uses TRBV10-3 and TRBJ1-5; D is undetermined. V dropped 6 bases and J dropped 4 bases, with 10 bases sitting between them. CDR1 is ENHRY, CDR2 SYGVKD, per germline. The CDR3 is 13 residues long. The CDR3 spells CAIREQLNQPQHF. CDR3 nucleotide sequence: TGTGCCATCAGGGAACAGCTTAATCAGCCCCAGCATTTT.

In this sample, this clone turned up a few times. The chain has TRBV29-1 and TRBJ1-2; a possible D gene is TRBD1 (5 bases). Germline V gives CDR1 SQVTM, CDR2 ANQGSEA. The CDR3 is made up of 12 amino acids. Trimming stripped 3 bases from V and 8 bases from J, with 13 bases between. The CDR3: CSVDRQGEGYTF. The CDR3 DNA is TGCAGCGTTGACCGGCAGGGTGAAGGCTACACCTTC. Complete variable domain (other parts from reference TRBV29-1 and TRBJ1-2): SAVISQKPSRDICQRGTSLTIQCQVDSQVTMMFWYRQQPGQSLTLIATANQGSEATYESGFVIDKFPISRPNLTFSTLTVSNMSPEDSSIYLCSVDRQGEGYTFGSGTRLTVV.

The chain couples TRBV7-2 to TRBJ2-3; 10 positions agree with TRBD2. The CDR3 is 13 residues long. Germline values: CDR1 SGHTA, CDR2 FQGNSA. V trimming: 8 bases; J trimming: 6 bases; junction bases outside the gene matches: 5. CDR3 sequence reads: CASGGSGRDTQYF. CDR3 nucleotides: TGTGCCAGCGGAGGTAGCGGGAGGGATACGCAGTATTTT.

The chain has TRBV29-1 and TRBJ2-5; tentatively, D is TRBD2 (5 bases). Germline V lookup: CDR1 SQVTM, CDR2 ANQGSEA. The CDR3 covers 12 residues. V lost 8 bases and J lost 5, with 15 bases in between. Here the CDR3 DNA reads TGCAGCCTCAGCTCCGGGGAGGAGACCCAGTACTTC. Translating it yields CSLSSGEETQYF.

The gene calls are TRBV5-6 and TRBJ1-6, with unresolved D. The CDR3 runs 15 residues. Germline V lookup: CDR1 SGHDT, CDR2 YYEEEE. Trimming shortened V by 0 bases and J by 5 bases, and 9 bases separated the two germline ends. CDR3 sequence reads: CASSLGVYHNSPLHF. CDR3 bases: TGTGCCAGCAGCTTGGGGGTCTACCATAATTCACCCCTCCACTTT. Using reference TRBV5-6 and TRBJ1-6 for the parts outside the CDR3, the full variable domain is DAGVTQSPTHLIKTRGQQVTLRCSPKSGHDTVSWYQQALGQGPQFIFQYYEEEERQRGNFPDRFSGHQFPNYSSELNVNALLLGDSALYLCASSLGVYHNSPLHFGNGTRLTVT.

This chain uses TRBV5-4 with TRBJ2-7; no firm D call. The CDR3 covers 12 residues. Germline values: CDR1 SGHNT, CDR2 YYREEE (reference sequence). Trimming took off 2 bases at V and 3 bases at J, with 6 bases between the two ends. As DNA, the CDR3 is TGTGCCAGCAGCTTTGGAAGCTACGAGCAGTACTTC. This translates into CASSFGSYEQYF.

In DNA form, the CDR3 reads TGCAGCGTGGGGGACACTAATGAAAAACTGTTTTTT. Its protein is CSVGDTNEKLFF. J is TRBJ1-4 and V is TRBV29-1; maybe TRBD1 (5 bases). The germline V gene has CDR1 SQVTM and CDR2 ANQGSEA. The length of the CDR3 is 12 residues. V shed 6 bases and J shed 2 bases, with 7 bases lying between them.

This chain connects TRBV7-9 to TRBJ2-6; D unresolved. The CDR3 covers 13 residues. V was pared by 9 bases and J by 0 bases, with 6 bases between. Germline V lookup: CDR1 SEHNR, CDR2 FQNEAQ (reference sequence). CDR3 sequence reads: CASRSSGANVLTF. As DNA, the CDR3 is TGTGCCAGTCGGTCCTCTGGGGCCAACGTCCTGACTTTC.

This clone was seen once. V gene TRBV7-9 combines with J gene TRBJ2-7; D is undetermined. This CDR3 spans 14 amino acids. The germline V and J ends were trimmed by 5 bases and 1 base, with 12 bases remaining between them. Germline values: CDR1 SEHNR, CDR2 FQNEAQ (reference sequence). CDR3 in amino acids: CASSQSGQSYEQYF. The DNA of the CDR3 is TGTGCCAGCAGCCAATCCGGGCAGTCCTACGAGCAGTACTTC.

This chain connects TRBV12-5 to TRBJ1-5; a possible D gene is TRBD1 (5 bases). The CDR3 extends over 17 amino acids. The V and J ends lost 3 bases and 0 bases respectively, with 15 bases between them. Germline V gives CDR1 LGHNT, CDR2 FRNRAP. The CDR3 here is CASGLSQGTGSNQPQHF. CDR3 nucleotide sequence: TGTGCTAGTGGTTTAAGCCAGGGTACGGGTAGCAATCAGCCCCAGCATTTT.

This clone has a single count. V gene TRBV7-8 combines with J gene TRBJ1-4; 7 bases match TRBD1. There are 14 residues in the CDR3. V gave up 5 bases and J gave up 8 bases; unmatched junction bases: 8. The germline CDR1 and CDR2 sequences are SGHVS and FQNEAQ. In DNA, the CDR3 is TGTGCCAGCAGCCACGCCCAGGGACAGGAAAAACTGTTTTTT. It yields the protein CASSHAQGQEKLFF. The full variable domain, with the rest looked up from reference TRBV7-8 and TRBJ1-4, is GAGVSQSPRYKVAKRGQDVALRCDPISGHVSLFWYQQALGQGPEFLTYFQNEAQLDKSGLPSDRFFAERPEGSVSTLKIQRTQQEDSAVYLCASSHAQGQEKLFFGSGTQLSVL.

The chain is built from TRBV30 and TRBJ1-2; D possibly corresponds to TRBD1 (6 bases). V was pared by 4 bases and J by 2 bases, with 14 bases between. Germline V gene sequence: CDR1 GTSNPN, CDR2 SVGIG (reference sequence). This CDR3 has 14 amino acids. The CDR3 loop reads CAWKGTGWNYGYTF. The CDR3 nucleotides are TGTGCCTGGAAGGGAACAGGGTGGAACTATGGCTACACCTTC.

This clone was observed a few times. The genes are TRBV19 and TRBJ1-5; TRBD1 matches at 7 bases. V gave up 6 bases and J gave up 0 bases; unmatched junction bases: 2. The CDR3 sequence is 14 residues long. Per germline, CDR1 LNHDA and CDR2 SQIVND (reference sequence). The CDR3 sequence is CASRQGLSNQPQHF. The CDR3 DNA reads TGTGCCAGTAGACAGGGGCTTAGCAATCAGCCCCAGCATTTT.

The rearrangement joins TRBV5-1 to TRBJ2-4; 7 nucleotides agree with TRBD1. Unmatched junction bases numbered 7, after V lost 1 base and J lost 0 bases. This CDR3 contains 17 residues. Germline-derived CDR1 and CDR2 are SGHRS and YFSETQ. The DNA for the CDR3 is TGCGCCAGCAGCTTGTCCCTGGGACAGCTAGCCAAAAACATTCAGTACTTC. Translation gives CASSLSLGQLAKNIQYF.

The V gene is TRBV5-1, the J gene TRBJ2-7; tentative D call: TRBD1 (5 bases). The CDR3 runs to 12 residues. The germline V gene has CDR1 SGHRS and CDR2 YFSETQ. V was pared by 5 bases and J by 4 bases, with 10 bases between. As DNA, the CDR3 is TGCGCCAGCAGGATAGGGGAATACGAGCAGTACTTC. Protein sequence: CASRIGEYEQYF.

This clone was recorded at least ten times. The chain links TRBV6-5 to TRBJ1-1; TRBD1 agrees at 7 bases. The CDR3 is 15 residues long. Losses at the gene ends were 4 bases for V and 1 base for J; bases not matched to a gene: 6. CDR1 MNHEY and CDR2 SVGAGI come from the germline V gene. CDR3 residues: CASSSTGEGNTEAFF. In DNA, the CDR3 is TGTGCCAGCAGTTCCACAGGGGAGGGGAACACTGAAGCTTTCTTT.

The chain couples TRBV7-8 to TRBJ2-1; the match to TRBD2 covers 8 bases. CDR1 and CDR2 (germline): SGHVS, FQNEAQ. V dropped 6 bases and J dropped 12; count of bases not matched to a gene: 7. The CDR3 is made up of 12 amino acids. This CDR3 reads CASSPGGAGQFF. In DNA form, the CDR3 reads TGTGCCAGCAGTCCCGGGGGGGCCGGGCAGTTCTTC.

CDR3 DNA: TGCAGCGCGGACAGTGCCTATGGCTACACCTTC. Amino acids: CSADSAYGYTF. The chain carries TRBV29-1 and TRBJ1-2, with D tentatively TRBD1 (6 bases). V lost 7 bases and J lost 4, with 10 bases in between. The V gene's germline CDR1 is SQVTM and CDR2 ANQGSEA. The CDR3 loop spans 11 amino acids.

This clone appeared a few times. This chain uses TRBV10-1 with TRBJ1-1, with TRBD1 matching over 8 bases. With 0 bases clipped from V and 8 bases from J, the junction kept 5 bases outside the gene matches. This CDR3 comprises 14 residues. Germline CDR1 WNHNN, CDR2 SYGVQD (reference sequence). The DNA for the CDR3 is TGCGCCAGCAGTGAGTCGAGTGGGGACAGGGAAGCTTTCTTT. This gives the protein CASSESSGDREAFF.

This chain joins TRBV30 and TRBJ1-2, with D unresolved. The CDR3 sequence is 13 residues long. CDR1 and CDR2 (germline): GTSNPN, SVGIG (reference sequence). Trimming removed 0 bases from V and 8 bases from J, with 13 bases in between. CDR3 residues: CAWSVLRTGGYTF. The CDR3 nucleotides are TGTGCCTGGAGTGTACTTCGGACTGGCGGCTACACCTTC. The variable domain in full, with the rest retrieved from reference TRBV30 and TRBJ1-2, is SQTIHQWPATLVQPVGSPLSLECTVEGTSNPNLYWYRQAAGRGLQLLFYSVGIGQISSEVPQNLSASRPQDRQFILSSKKLLLSDSGFYLCAWSVLRTGGYTFGSGTRLTVV.

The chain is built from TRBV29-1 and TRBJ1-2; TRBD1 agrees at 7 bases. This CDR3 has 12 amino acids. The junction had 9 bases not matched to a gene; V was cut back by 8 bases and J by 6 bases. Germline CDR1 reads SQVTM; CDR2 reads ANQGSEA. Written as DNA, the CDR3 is TGCAGCATATCGGGGACAGTCAATGGCTACACCTTC. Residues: CSISGTVNGYTF.

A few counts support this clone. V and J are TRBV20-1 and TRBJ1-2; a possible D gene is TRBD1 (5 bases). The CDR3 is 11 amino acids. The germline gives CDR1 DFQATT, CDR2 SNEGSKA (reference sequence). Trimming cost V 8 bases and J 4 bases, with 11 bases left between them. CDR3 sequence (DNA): TGCAGTTTGACAGAGACCTATGGCTACACCTTC. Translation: CSLTETYGYTF.

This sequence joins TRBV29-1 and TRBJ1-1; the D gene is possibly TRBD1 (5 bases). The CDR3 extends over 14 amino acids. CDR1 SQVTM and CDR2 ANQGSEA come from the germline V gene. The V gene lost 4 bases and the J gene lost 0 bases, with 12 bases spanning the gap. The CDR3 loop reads CSVARTRMNTEAFF. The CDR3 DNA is TGCAGCGTTGCCCGGACACGGATGAACACTGAAGCTTTCTTT.

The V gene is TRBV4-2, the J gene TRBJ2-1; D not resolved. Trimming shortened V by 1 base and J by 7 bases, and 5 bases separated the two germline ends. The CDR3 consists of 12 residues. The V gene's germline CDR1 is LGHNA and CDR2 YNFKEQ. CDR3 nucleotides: TGTGCCAGCAGCCAAGCCCCGAATGAGCAGTTCTTC. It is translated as CASSQAPNEQFF.